The present T cell receptor beta chain was sequenced within a study of OX40 agonist ivuxolimab in advanced cancers. Generated by immunoSEQ multiplex PCR, the TCRdb table keeps only in-frame clones and is missing some. The sample includes about 24,000 clones, about 90% of them seen just once. About this clone itself: Its antigen is currently unknown.

Germline V gives CDR1 MDHEN, CDR2 SYDVKM. V lost 1 base, J lost 16 bases, and 16 bases stayed unmatched. This CDR3 is 15 amino acids long. General observations from the study: Among some nonresponders, normalized T-cell clonal expansion was also low. The study did not work out the antigen specificity of the expanded peripheral T cells. Circulating CD4+ and CD8+ T cells showed clonal expansion by week 6 at 0.1 to 3.0 mg/kg.

The material sequenced was CD4+ or CD8+ T cells sorted from blood, taken in a trial of the OX40 agonist ivuxolimab. This chain links TRBV28 with TRBJ2-1; 7 nucleotides agree with TRBD2. The receptor was isolated from an adult with an advanced solid tumor such as melanoma, head and neck, liver or kidney cancer. The CDR3 DNA follows: TGTGCCAGCAGTTTATCCCTACAAGGGAGGGACGGGGGATTCTTC. It yields the protein CASSLSLQGRDGGFF. The full variable domain, rest sourced from reference TRBV28 and TRBJ2-1, is DVKVTQSSRYLVKRTGEKVFLECVQDMDHENMFWYRQDPGLGLRLIYFSYDVKMKEKGDIPEGYSVSREKKERFSLILESASTNQTSMYLCASSLSLQGRDGGFFGPGTRLTVL.